This T cell receptor (beta chain) was obtained from a study of vaccination and CD4 T cells after COVID-19. Indicated time point: late sampling 161 to 241 days after vaccination in a few convalescent patients. As for treatment: approximately 9-day PBMC culture with coronavirus spike peptide pools or control peptides (ViraFEST assay). The V segment lost 3 bases and the J segment 0 bases; nucleotides outside the gene matches: 9. This CDR3 has 17 amino acids. Germline loops: CDR1 SGHAT, CDR2 FQDESV (reference sequence). A note on this clonotype: No antigen is known for it.

Cultured CD4+ T cells had their DNA profiled by the Oncomine TCR Beta short-read assay. Cultures of CD4+ T cells served as the source for extracting genomic DNA. MiXCR was run by TCRdb on the PCR reads, yielding one entry per CDR3 protein. The sample includes around 15,000 distinct CDR3 sequences, around 47% of them seen just once. The source material was CD4+ T cells from blood, cultured in vitro, sampled about 7 months after SARS-CoV-2 vaccination. This clonotype originated in a human donor who had recovered from COVID-19. The rearrangement uses TRBV11-1 and TRBJ2-5, with 8 nucleotides matching TRBD1. This CDR3 reads CASSFLEAGGHQETQYF. CDR3 in DNA: TGTGCCAGCAGCTTTCTCGAGGCAGGGGGCCACCAAGAGACCCAGTACTTC.